Shown below are 22 T cell receptor beta chains from a single sample sequenced in a study of T cell repertoires in cytomegalovirus infection. MiXCR was run by TCRdb on the reads, yielding one entry per CDR3 protein. This sample has about 530,000 distinct CDR3 sequences; 26% occur once, and the top ten carry around 14%. The sequenced sample was PBMCs. The source of these receptors is a human donor in good health (CMV status not recorded). Some clones in this sample may be carry-over from other donors' samples.

This clonotype was found many times. This sequence joins TRBV7-8 and TRBJ1-1; TRBD1 might be the D (5 bases). CDR1 SGHVS and CDR2 FQNEAQ come from the germline V gene. V lost 1 base and J lost 0, with 9 bases in between. The CDR3 runs 15 residues. CDR3 protein: CASSLDAGMNTEAFF. In DNA, the CDR3 is TGTGCCAGCAGCTTAGACGCAGGGATGAACACTGAAGCTTTCTTT.

This clonotype was observed at least ten times. The chain uses TRBV7-2 and TRBJ2-3; D is perhaps TRBD1 (7 bases). CDR3 length: 17 amino acids. CDR1 and CDR2 (germline): SGHTA, FQGNSA. Between the trimmed V and J ends, which lost 2 bases and 0 bases, there was a span of 15 bases. CDR3 residues: CASSLLVRGASTDTQYF. CDR3 sequence (DNA): TGTGCCAGCAGCTTATTGGTCAGGGGGGCCAGCACAGATACGCAGTATTTT.

The table lists this clonotype with a few counts. The chain recombines TRBV6-1 with TRBJ2-1; no reliable D call. In germline, CDR1 is MNHNS, CDR2 SASEGT. This CDR3 has 14 amino acids. V lost 3 bases, J lost 5 bases, and 11 bases lay in between. CDR3 DNA sequence: TGTGCCAGCAGTGATTTCGGTACAAACAATGAGCAGTTCTTC. The encoded protein is CASSDFGTNNEQFF.

This chain connects TRBV24-1 to TRBJ1-1; 8 bases are a match to TRBD1. Germline V gene lookup returns CDR1 KGHDR and CDR2 SFDVKD. The CDR3 covers 15 residues. J was trimmed by 1 base and V by 9 bases; bases with no gene match: 9. The CDR3 is CATSGAGGKNTEAFF. CDR3 coding DNA: TGTGCCACCTCTGGGGCAGGGGGCAAGAACACTGAAGCTTTCTTT.

The chain combines TRBV20-1 with TRBJ2-1, with TRBD2 matching over 11 bases. After removal of 6 bases from V and 4 bases from J, the junction contained 8 bases not matched to a gene. CDR3 length equals 15 residues. Germline V gives CDR1 DFQATT, CDR2 SNEGSKA (reference sequence). This chain's CDR3 is CSAYGTSGVYNEQFF. For the CDR3, the DNA is TGCAGTGCGTACGGGACTAGCGGAGTGTACAATGAGCAGTTCTTC.

This clonotype has just a few counts. V gene TRBV27 combines with J gene TRBJ2-1, with TRBD2 matching over 14 bases. This CDR3 contains 23 residues. The trim removed 5 bases at V and 0 bases at J, leaving 21 bases unmatched. Germline V gene lookup returns CDR1 MNHEY and CDR2 SMNVEV (reference sequence). The CDR3 sequence is CASSPPLGTSGSVGVGSYNEQFF. For the CDR3, the DNA is TGTGCCAGCAGTCCCCCTTTAGGGACTAGCGGGAGTGTCGGGGTCGGCTCCTACAATGAGCAGTTCTTC.

This chain uses TRBV11-2 with TRBJ2-5; 7 nucleotides line up with TRBD1. The CDR3 runs to 16 residues. Germline trimming cut 2 bases from V and 3 bases from J; bases unmatched to any gene: 9. The germline gives CDR1 SGHAT, CDR2 FQNNGV. CDR3 in amino acids: CASSLILQGLKETQYF. The DNA for the CDR3 is TGTGCCAGCAGCTTAATTCTACAGGGGCTGAAAGAGACCCAGTACTTC.

The chain employs TRBV28 and TRBJ1-1, with a possible D match to TRBD1 (6 bases). The germline V gene has CDR1 MDHEN and CDR2 SYDVKM. The CDR3 is 17 amino acids. Trimming removed 7 bases at V and 0 bases at J, with 21 bases between. CDR3 sequence reads: CASKGLGGGRMNTEAFF. In DNA form, the CDR3 reads TGTGCCAGCAAGGGTCTAGGAGGGGGAAGGATGAACACTGAAGCTTTCTTT.

The rearrangement joins TRBV24-1 to TRBJ2-7; no reliable D call. Germline V gene sequence: CDR1 KGHDR, CDR2 SFDVKD. With 1 base removed from V and 5 bases from J, the gap between germline ends came to 2 bases. The CDR3 spans 11 residues. As DNA, the CDR3 is TGTGCCACCAGTGATTTTAACGAGCAGTACTTC. Protein product: CATSDFNEQYF.

This clonotype was counted between two and nine times. The genes are TRBV6-6 and TRBJ2-1; D is unresolved. The germline V gene encodes CDR1 MNHNY and CDR2 SVGAGI (reference sequence). This CDR3 region has 15 residues. V gave up 7 bases and J gave up 8 bases, with 21 bases separating them. The DNA of the CDR3 is TGTGCCAGCACCCAAAGTCTGGGCTTCGTGGATGAGCAGTTCTTC. The encoded protein is CASTQSLGFVDEQFF.

The genes are TRBV6-2 or TRBV6-3 and TRBJ1-5; D call uncertain. This CDR3 contains 14 residues. V shed 1 base and J shed 5 bases, with 9 bases lying between them. Germline assignment: CDR1 MNHEY and CDR2 SVGEGT. Written as DNA, the CDR3 is TGTGCCAGCAGTTACTATGGACCCTATCAGCCCCAGCATTTT. Translated: CASSYYGPYQPQHF.

This clonotype was observed a handful of times. V usage is TRBV7-9 and J usage is TRBJ1-2; unclear D gene. The CDR3 extends over 14 amino acids. The germline V gene has CDR1 SEHNR and CDR2 FQNEAQ (reference sequence). Trimming took 4 bases from V and 6 from J, leaving 15 bases between them. The chain's CDR3 is CASSSNYRPNGYTF. The CDR3 nucleotides are TGTGCCAGCAGCTCTAACTACAGACCGAATGGCTACACCTTC.

V is TRBV28 and J is TRBJ1-2, with 11 bases aligning to TRBD1. The CDR3 is 15 residues long. Looked up from germline, CDR1 is MDHEN and CDR2 is SYDVKM. J was trimmed by 7 bases and V by 4 bases; bases with no gene match: 8. CDR3 bases: TGTGCCAGCAGTTCTCCTGGACAGGGGGCGAGTGGCTACACCTTC. Protein product: CASSSPGQGASGYTF.

V is TRBV6-6 and J is TRBJ1-1; D is perhaps TRBD1 (5 bases). The germline gives CDR1 MNHNY, CDR2 SVGAGI (reference sequence). V was pared by 7 bases and J by 4 bases, with 13 bases between. The CDR3 totals 13 residues. CDR3 nucleotide sequence: TGTGCCAGCACTTCGGGGGGTATCACTGAAGCTTTCTTT. This sequence encodes CASTSGGITEAFF.

The chain is built from TRBV5-3 and TRBJ2-7; tentative D call: TRBD1 (5 bases). TRBV5-3 is treated as an ORF (open reading frame) with a function not yet certain. This CDR3 contains 15 residues. As DNA, the CDR3 is TGTGCCAGCAGCTTGGAGACCCAGGGCATCTACGAGCAGTACGTC. Translating it yields CASSLETQGIYEQYV.

A note on this clonotype: A much more abundant neighbour one base away suggests this may be a read error. The chain recombines TRBV7-2 with TRBJ2-2; D gene ambiguous. CDR1 and CDR2 (germline): SGHTA, FQGNSA. CDR3 size: 14 residues. Here the CDR3 DNA reads TGTGCCAGCAGCTTATGGACGAACTCCGGGGAGCTGTTTTTT. It codes for CASSLWTNSGELFF. The full variable domain, completed using reference TRBV7-2 and TRBJ2-2, is GAGVSQSPSNKVTEKGKDVELRCDPISGHTALYWYRQSLGQGLEFLIYFQGNSAPDKSGLPSDRFSAERTGGSVSTLTIQRTQQEDSAVYLCASSLWTNSGELFFGEGSRLTVL.

The chain uses TRBV4-3 and TRBJ2-6, with D possibly being TRBD2 (6 bases). CDR1 LGHNA and CDR2 YSLEER come from the germline V gene. Deletions cut 4 bases from V and 0 bases from J, with 16 bases between. The CDR3 spans 18 residues. CDR3 nucleotide sequence: TGCGCCAGCAGCCGGGGAGTCGCCGGGAGCTCTGGGGCCAACGTCCTGACTTTC. Its protein is CASSRGVAGSSGANVLTF.

This clonotype has at least ten counts. This chain links TRBV7-2 with TRBJ2-7; the match to TRBD2 covers 14 bases. The CDR3 sequence is 19 residues long. CDR1 is SGHTA and CDR2 is FQGNSA in the germline V gene. Trimming took 1 base from V and 0 from J; bases not matched to a gene: 8. Written as DNA, the CDR3 is TGTGCCAGCAGCTTAGATAGACTAGCGGGAGGGACTCACTCCTACGAGCAGTACTTC. Protein: CASSLDRLAGGTHSYEQYF.

This clonotype was recorded a few times. This chain uses TRBV29-1 with TRBJ2-7; D might be TRBD2 (5 bases). Germline loops: CDR1 SQVTM, CDR2 ANQGSEA. CDR3 size: 14 residues. Trimming removed 4 bases at V and 5 bases at J, with 18 bases between. DNA for the CDR3: TGCAGCGTTGGAGGGTCGTCAGCAAGAAACGAGCAGTACTTC. Protein sequence: CSVGGSSARNEQYF.

As regards this clonotype: The junction shows a germline mismatch at one end, possibly a read error. This chain connects TRBV7-2 to TRBJ2-1; D is tentatively TRBD1 or TRBD2 (5 bases each). The CDR3 has 13 amino acids. The V gene's germline CDR1 is SGHTA and CDR2 FQGNSA. Written as DNA, the CDR3 is TGTGCCAGCAGCTTAGGACGGGGCAATGCGCAGTTCTTC. Its translation: CASSLGRGNAQFF.

This clonotype has at least ten counts. This sequence joins TRBV11-2 and TRBJ1-2, with D maybe TRBD1 (5 bases). This CDR3 spans 14 amino acids. Germline CDR1 SGHAT, CDR2 FQNNGV. The V end lost 5 bases, the J end lost 3 bases, and 13 bases lay between the germline ends. The CDR3 coding sequence is TGTGCCAGCAGCCCGACAGACCTACACTATGGCTACACCTTC. Its protein is CASSPTDLHYGYTF.

The rearrangement links TRBV5-1 to TRBJ2-5; D may be TRBD2 (6 bases). The V end was cut by 1 base, the J end by 5 bases, with 12 bases between. This CDR3 region has 14 residues. Germline V lookup: CDR1 SGHRS, CDR2 YFSETQ. This CDR3 reads CASSLFPGDETQYF. As DNA, the CDR3 is TGCGCCAGCAGCTTGTTCCCGGGAGATGAGACCCAGTACTTC.